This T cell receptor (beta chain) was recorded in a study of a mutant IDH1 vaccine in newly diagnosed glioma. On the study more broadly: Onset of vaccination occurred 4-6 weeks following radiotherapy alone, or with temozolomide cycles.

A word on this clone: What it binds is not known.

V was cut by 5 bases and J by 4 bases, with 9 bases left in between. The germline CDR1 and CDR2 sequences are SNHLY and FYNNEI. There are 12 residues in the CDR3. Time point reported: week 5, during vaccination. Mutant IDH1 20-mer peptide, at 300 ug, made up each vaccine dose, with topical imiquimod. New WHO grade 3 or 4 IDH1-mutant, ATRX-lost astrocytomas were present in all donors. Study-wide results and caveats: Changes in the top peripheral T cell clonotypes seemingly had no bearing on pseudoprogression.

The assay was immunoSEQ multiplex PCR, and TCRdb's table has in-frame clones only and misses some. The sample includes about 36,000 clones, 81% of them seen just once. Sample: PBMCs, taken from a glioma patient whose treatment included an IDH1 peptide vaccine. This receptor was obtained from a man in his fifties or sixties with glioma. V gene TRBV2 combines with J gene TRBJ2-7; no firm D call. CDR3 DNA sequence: TGTGCCAGCAGTCAACAAGGATACGAGCAGTACTTC. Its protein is CASSQQGYEQYF. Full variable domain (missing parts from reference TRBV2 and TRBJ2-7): EPEVTQTPSHQVTQMGQEVILRCVPISNHLYFYWYRQILGQKVEFLVSFYNNEISEKSEIFDDQFSVERPDGSNFTLKIRSTKLEDSAMYFCASSQQGYEQYFGPGTRLTVT.